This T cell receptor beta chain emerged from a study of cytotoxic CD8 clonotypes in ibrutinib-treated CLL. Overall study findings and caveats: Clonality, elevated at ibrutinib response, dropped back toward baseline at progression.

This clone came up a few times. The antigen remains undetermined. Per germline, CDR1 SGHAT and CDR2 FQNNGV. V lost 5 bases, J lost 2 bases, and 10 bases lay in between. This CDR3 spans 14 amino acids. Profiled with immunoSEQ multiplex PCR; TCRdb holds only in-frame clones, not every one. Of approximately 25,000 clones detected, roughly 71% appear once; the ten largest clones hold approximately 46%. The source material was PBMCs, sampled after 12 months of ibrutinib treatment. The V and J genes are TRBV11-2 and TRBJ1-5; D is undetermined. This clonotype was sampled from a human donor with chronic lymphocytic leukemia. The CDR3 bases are TGTGCCAGCAGCCCCCGCGCCGGCAATCAGCCCCAGCATTTT. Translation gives CASSPRAGNQPQHF.